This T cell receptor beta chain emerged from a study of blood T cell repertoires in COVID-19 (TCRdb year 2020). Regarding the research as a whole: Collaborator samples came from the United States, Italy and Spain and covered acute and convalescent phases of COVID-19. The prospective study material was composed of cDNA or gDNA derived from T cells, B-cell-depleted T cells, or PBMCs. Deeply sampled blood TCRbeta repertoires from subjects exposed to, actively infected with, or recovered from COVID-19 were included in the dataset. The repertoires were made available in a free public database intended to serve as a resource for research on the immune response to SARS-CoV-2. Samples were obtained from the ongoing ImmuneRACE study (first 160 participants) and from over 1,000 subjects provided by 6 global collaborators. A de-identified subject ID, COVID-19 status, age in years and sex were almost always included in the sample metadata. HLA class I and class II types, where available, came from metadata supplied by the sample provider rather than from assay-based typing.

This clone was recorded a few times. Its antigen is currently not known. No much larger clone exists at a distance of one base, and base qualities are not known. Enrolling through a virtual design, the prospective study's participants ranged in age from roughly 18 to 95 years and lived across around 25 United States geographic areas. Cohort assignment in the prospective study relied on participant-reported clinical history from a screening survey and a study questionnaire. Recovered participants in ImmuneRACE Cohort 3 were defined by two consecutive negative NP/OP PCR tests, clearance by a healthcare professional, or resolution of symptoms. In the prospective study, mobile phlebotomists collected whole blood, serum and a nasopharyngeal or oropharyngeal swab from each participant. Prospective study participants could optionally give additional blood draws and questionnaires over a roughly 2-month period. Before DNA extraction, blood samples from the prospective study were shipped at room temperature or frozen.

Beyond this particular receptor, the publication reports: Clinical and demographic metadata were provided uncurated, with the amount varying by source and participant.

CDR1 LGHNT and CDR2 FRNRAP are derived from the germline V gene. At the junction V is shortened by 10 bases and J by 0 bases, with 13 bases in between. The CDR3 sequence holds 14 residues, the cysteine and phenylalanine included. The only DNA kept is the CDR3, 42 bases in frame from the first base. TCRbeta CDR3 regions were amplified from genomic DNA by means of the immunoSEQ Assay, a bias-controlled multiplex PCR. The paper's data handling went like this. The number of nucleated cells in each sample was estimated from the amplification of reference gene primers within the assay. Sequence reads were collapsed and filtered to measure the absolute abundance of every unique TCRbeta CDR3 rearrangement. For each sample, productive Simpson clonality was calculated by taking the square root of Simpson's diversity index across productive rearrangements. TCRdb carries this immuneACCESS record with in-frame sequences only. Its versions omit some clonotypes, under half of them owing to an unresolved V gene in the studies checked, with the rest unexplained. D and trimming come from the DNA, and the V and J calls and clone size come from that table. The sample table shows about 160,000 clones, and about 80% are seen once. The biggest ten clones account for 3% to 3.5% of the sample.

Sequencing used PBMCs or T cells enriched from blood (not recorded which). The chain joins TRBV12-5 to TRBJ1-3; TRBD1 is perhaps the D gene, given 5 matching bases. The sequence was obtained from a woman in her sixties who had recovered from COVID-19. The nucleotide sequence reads TGTGCTACCGCCCAGGGATCCTCTGGAAACACCATATATTTT. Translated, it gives CATAQGSSGNTIYF.